This T cell receptor beta chain was found in a study of cytomegalovirus exposure and HLA in healthy donors. At the level of the study: The same platform used for the roughly 650 first-cohort repertoires was also used for the 90 to 150 validation repertoires, as a later analysis reported. Study-level findings and limits: The authors confirmed in vitro that a few CMV-associated chains were specific for CMV antigens.

Produced via immunoSEQ multiplex PCR; TCRdb's table is partial and in-frame only. The sample lists 170,000 or so clones, less than 85% occurring once. Separate from the approximately 720-subject first cohort, the roughly 120-subject validation cohort was the one that the donors belonged to. The CDR3 is 14 amino acids. From germline, CDR1 is LNHNV and CDR2 YYDKDF (reference sequence). The ends were cut back, 9 bases at V and 2 bases at J, with 14 bases in the middle. A word on this clone: Its matching antigen is unknown.

Sequencing was done on a sample of PBMCs. The receptor's source is a man between 18 and 29 years old in good health and CMV-seropositive. V gene TRBV15 combines with J gene TRBJ1-3; tentatively, D is TRBD1 (5 bases). The CDR3 loop is CATSPGVAGNTIYF. In DNA form, the CDR3 reads TGTGCCACGAGCCCGGGGGTTGCTGGAAACACCATATATTTT.